These 27 T cell receptor beta chains share one sample of origin, sequenced in a study of blood T cell repertoires in COVID-19. Sequencing was performed with immunoSEQ multiplex PCR; in TCRdb, only in-frame clones are kept and a portion is missing. The table includes 170,000 or so clones, around four fifths detected once. Material for sequencing was peripheral blood. These TCRs come from an older woman with acute or convalescent COVID-19.

J is TRBJ2-5 and V is TRBV7-8; TRBD2 matches 7 bases. V gave up 1 base and J gave up 6 bases; unmatched junction bases: 8. From germline, CDR1 is SGHVS and CDR2 FQNEAQ. The CDR3 is made up of 15 amino acids. Here the CDR3 DNA reads TGTGCCAGCAGCTTAGAATCGGGACTAAGGCAGACCCAGTACTTC. Translated, it gives CASSLESGLRQTQYF.

CDR3 loop: CASSVGGQGTNIQYF. The CDR3 DNA is TGTGCCAGCAGCGTAGGGGGGCAGGGGACAAACATTCAGTACTTC. The rearrangement uses TRBV9 and TRBJ2-4, with D maybe TRBD1 (6 bases). CDR1 is SGDLS and CDR2 is YYNGEE in the germline V gene. With 0 bases removed from V and 6 bases from J, the gap between germline ends came to 13 bases. The CDR3 loop spans 15 amino acids.

This clone was picked up one time. The CDR3 sequence: CASSEWTGVREKLFF. The CDR3 region has the DNA TGTGCCAGTAGCGAATGGACCGGGGTTCGGGAAAAACTGTTTTTT. This chain joins TRBV19 and TRBJ1-4, with unresolved D. The CDR3 runs 15 residues. The V gene lost 6 bases and the J gene lost 8 bases, with 19 bases spanning the gap. In germline, CDR1 is LNHDA, CDR2 SQIVND (reference sequence).

V gene TRBV28 combines with J gene TRBJ1-4; TRBD1 is a possible D gene (5 bases). Germline loops: CDR1 MDHEN, CDR2 SYDVKM. V lost 4 bases and J 6 bases, leaving 12 bases between the germline ends. The length of the CDR3 is 14 residues. CDR3 DNA: TGTGCCAGCAGTTCTGGGGCGACGGATGAAAAACTGTTTTTT. It specifies CASSSGATDEKLFF.

The chain has TRBV18 and TRBJ1-3; possible D gene TRBD1, 6 bases. Trimming cost V 3 bases and J 0 bases, with 18 bases left between them. CDR3 size: 18 residues. Germline loops: CDR1 KGHSH, CDR2 LQKENI. The CDR3 spells CASSPLGTFVSSGNTIYF. CDR3 in DNA: TGTGCCAGCTCACCCCTTGGGACATTCGTTAGCTCTGGAAACACCATATATTTT. Looking up the rest from reference TRBV18 and TRBJ1-3 gives the full variable domain: NAGVMQNPRHLVRRRGQEARLRCSPMKGHSHVYWYRQLPEEGLKFMVYLQKENIIDESGMPKERFSAEFPKEGPSILRIQQVVRGDSAAYFCASSPLGTFVSSGNTIYFGEGSWLTVV.

The V and J genes are TRBV7-3 and TRBJ1-1; D call uncertain. The CDR3 spans 11 residues. Germline CDR1 reads SGHTA; CDR2 reads FQGTGA. V was shortened by 1 base and J by 7 bases, with 4 bases between the two germline ends. DNA for the CDR3: TGTGCCAGCAGCTTAAACGGTGAAGCTTTCTTT. Amino acids: CASSLNGEAFF.

This clone was seen at least ten times. The chain couples TRBV7-6 to TRBJ2-7; perhaps TRBD1 as D (6 bases). CDR1 is SGHVS and CDR2 is FNYEAQ in the germline V gene. The CDR3 runs 14 residues. V was shortened by 5 bases and J by 2 bases, with 13 bases between the two germline ends. CDR3 region: CASSEQGRAYEQYF. The CDR3 nucleotides read TGTGCCAGCAGCGAACAGGGTAGGGCCTACGAGCAGTACTTC.

The V call is TRBV6-2 or TRBV6-3, the J call TRBJ2-2; D gene unclear. Germline CDR1 MNHEY, CDR2 SVGEGT. There are 15 residues in the CDR3. Trimming took 5 bases from V and 2 from J, leaving 12 bases between them. CDR3: CASSPRNVNTGELFF. CDR3 nucleotides: TGTGCCAGCAGTCCCCGTAATGTAAACACCGGGGAGCTGTTTTTT.

The rearrangement joins TRBV7-2 to TRBJ2-1; 13 nucleotides match TRBD2. The length of the CDR3 is 16 residues. With 5 bases clipped from V and 4 bases from J, the junction kept 5 bases outside the gene matches. Per the germline V gene, CDR1 is SGHTA and CDR2 is FQGNSA. CDR3 bases: TGTGCCAGCAGCCTGGGGACTAGCGGGGCTTACAATGAGCAGTTCTTC. Its translation is CASSLGTSGAYNEQFF.

This sequence joins TRBV9 and TRBJ2-7; a possible D gene is TRBD1 (5 bases). V was clipped by 3 bases and J by 6 bases, with 16 bases between them. The CDR3 consists of 14 residues. Germline-derived CDR1 and CDR2 are SGDLS and YYNGEE. In nucleotides, the CDR3 is TGTGCCAGCAGCGCGGTACCCCAGGGTTTCGAGCAGTACTTC. Translation: CASSAVPQGFEQYF.

The genes are TRBV7-8 and TRBJ1-1; D may be TRBD1 (5 bases). CDR3 length equals 14 residues. The ends were cut back, 3 bases at V and 6 bases at J, with 14 bases in the middle. Germline CDR1 SGHVS, CDR2 FQNEAQ. The CDR3 loop is CASSFTGQSAEAFF. The CDR3 nucleotides are TGTGCCAGCAGCTTCACAGGACAAAGCGCTGAAGCTTTCTTT.

The chain's CDR3 is CASSSYRQGNGYGYTF. The CDR3 DNA is TGTGCCAGCAGTTCCTACCGGCAGGGGAACGGCTATGGCTACACCTTC. The genes are TRBV27 and TRBJ1-2, with D perhaps TRBD1 (6 bases). Between the trimmed V and J ends, which lost 4 bases and 4 bases, there was a span of 19 bases. Looked up from germline, CDR1 is MNHEY and CDR2 is SMNVEV (reference sequence). This CDR3 contains 16 residues.

This chain connects TRBV6-6 to TRBJ1-3; D unclear. The V and J ends lost 6 bases and 8 bases respectively, with 20 bases between them. The CDR3 totals 15 residues. Germline assignment: CDR1 MNHNY and CDR2 SVGAGI (reference sequence). The chain's CDR3 is CASSDARGLVDTIYF. The CDR3 DNA is TGTGCCAGCAGCGACGCTCGGGGTTTAGTAGACACCATATATTTT.

The genes are TRBV27 and TRBJ1-2; tentatively, D is TRBD1 (5 bases). Germline values: CDR1 MNHEY, CDR2 SMNVEV (reference sequence). Trimming removed 2 bases from V and 3 bases from J, with 7 bases in between. The CDR3 has 13 amino acids. CDR3 sequence reads: CASSLQGYYGYTF. The CDR3 region has the DNA TGTGCCAGCAGTTTACAGGGATACTATGGCTACACCTTC.

V and J are TRBV7-9 and TRBJ2-5, with 11 bases lining up with TRBD2. Germline V lookup: CDR1 SEHNR, CDR2 FQNEAQ (reference sequence). J gave up 3 bases and V 5 bases, and 2 bases lay outside the gene matches. There are 14 residues in the CDR3. As DNA, the CDR3 is TGTGCCAGCAGCCCGGGACTAGCGGAAGAGACCCAGTACTTC. Residues: CASSPGLAEETQYF. The variable domain in full, with the rest retrieved from reference TRBV7-9 and TRBJ2-5, is DTGVSQNPRHKITKRGQNVTFRCDPISEHNRLYWYRQTLGQGPEFLTYFQNEAQLEKSRLLSDRFSAERPKGSFSTLEIQRTEQGDSAMYLCASSPGLAEETQYFGPGTRLLVL.

This clone was found a few times. V gene TRBV4-3 combines with J gene TRBJ2-7, with 11 bases matching TRBD2. The CDR3 extends over 15 amino acids. J was trimmed by 6 bases and V by 1 base; bases with no gene match: 5. Germline V gene sequence: CDR1 LGHNA, CDR2 YSLEER. The CDR3 spells CASSQAWLAGGEQYF. The CDR3 bases are TGCGCCAGCAGCCAAGCTTGGCTAGCGGGGGGCGAGCAGTACTTC.

Regarding this clone: The identical CDR3 is also encoded by other nucleotide sequences in the sample. The chain uses TRBV19 and TRBJ2-7; a weak D match, TRBD1 (6 bases). The germline V gene has CDR1 LNHDA and CDR2 SQIVND (reference sequence). With 0 bases removed from V and 0 bases from J, the gap between germline ends came to 9 bases. The CDR3 consists of 15 residues. The CDR3 nucleotides are TGTGCCAGTAGTATAGACAGGGGCATCTCCTACGAGCAGTACTTC. Translating it yields CASSIDRGISYEQYF.

The chain has TRBV10-1 and TRBJ1-1; 9 nucleotides line up with TRBD1. V lost 5 bases to trimming and J lost 6 bases; unmatched junction nucleotides: 10. Germline V CDR1 and CDR2: WNHNN, SYGVQD (reference sequence). The CDR3 is 15 amino acids. Here the CDR3 reads CASSTHPGQGAEAFF. CDR3 nucleotide sequence: TGCGCCAGCAGTACCCACCCGGGACAGGGTGCTGAAGCTTTCTTT.

J is TRBJ1-5 and V is TRBV24-1; D remains unclear. Trimming cost V 7 bases and J 1 base, with 10 bases left between them. The CDR3 has 14 amino acids. CDR1 KGHDR and CDR2 SFDVKD come from the germline V gene. As DNA, the CDR3 is TGTGCCACCAGCGGATTGAGGAGCAATCAGCCCCAGCATTTT. As protein: CATSGLRSNQPQHF.

V gene TRBV19 combines with J gene TRBJ1-1, with 10 bases identical to TRBD1. Losses at the gene ends were 7 bases for V and 6 bases for J; bases not matched to a gene: 11. Germline V gene lookup returns CDR1 LNHDA and CDR2 SQIVND (reference sequence). This CDR3 has 15 residues. The CDR3 sequence is CASNPGQGIISEAFF. The CDR3 DNA sequence: TGTGCCAGTAACCCGGGACAGGGGATTATATCTGAAGCTTTCTTT.

The CDR3 DNA is TGTGCCAGCAGCTTAGCGCTAGGGGGGGTTTATCAGCCCCAGCATTTT. It codes for CASSLALGGVYQPQHF. V usage is TRBV7-8 and J usage is TRBJ1-5; D is perhaps TRBD1 (6 bases). Germline CDR1 and CDR2: SGHVS and FQNEAQ. This CDR3 region has 16 residues. The V end lost 0 bases, the J end lost 5 bases, and 14 bases lay between the germline ends. Complete variable domain (other parts from reference TRBV7-8 and TRBJ1-5): GAGVSQSPRYKVAKRGQDVALRCDPISGHVSLFWYQQALGQGPEFLTYFQNEAQLDKSGLPSDRFFAERPEGSVSTLKIQRTQQEDSAVYLCASSLALGGVYQPQHFGDGTRLSIL.

J is TRBJ2-3 and V is TRBV27, with TRBD2 matching over 14 bases. In germline, CDR1 is MNHEY, CDR2 SMNVEV (reference sequence). This CDR3 has 18 amino acids. The V gene end was trimmed by 5 bases and the J gene end by 3 bases; junction bases not matched to a gene: 10. This CDR3 is CASSPGTSGGHWTDTQYF. The CDR3 region has the DNA TGTGCCAGCAGTCCTGGGACTAGCGGGGGCCATTGGACAGATACGCAGTATTTT.

The chain uses TRBV7-3 and TRBJ2-3; weak D call: TRBD2 (5 bases). Per germline, CDR1 SGHTA and CDR2 FQGTGA. The ends were cut back, 2 bases at V and 4 bases at J, with 16 bases in the middle. This CDR3 has 16 residues. In DNA, the CDR3 is TGTGCCAGCAGCTTAGCGTCTAGCAGAGGCGCAGATACGCAGTATTTT. This gives the protein CASSLASSRGADTQYF.

The chain employs TRBV19 and TRBJ1-6; 9 bases align to TRBD1. Germline V gives CDR1 LNHDA, CDR2 SQIVND (reference sequence). V trimming: 2 bases; J trimming: 7 bases; junction bases outside the gene matches: 3. The length of the CDR3 is 15 residues. CDR3: CASSIRGQGNSPLHF. As DNA, the CDR3 is TGTGCCAGTAGTATACGGGGACAGGGAAATTCACCCCTCCACTTT.

The chain links TRBV30 to TRBJ1-2; D gene uncertain. V was pared by 5 bases and J by 6 bases, with 10 bases between. Germline V gene lookup returns CDR1 GTSNPN and CDR2 SVGIG (reference sequence). The CDR3 runs to 11 residues. Here the CDR3 DNA reads TGTGCCTGGGGGCAGGTGAATGGCTACACCTTC. It is translated as CAWGQVNGYTF. Looking up the rest from reference TRBV30 and TRBJ1-2 gives the full variable domain: SQTIHQWPATLVQPVGSPLSLECTVEGTSNPNLYWYRQAAGRGLQLLFYSVGIGQISSEVPQNLSASRPQDRQFILSSKKLLLSDSGFYLCAWGQVNGYTFGSGTRLTVV.

CDR3 in amino acids: CASSRGGLTNQPQHF. CDR3 in DNA: TGTGCCAGCTCTAGGGGTGGTCTTACTAATCAGCCCCAGCATTTT. The V and J genes are TRBV18 and TRBJ1-5; the D gene is possibly TRBD1 (5 bases). V lost 6 bases to trimming and J lost 4 bases, with 16 bases between them. Germline-derived CDR1 and CDR2 are KGHSH and LQKENI. This CDR3 region has 15 residues. Full variable domain (missing parts from reference TRBV18 and TRBJ1-5): NAGVMQNPRHLVRRRGQEARLRCSPMKGHSHVYWYRQLPEEGLKFMVYLQKENIIDESGMPKERFSAEFPKEGPSILRIQQVVRGDSAAYFCASSRGGLTNQPQHFGDGTRLSIL.

The chain uses TRBV9 and TRBJ2-5; 7 bases are shared with TRBD1. The ends lost 0 bases at V and 4 bases at J; junction bases unmatched: 3. CDR1 is SGDLS, CDR2 YYNGEE, per germline. The CDR3 extends over 14 amino acids. The CDR3 DNA follows: TGTGCCAGCAGCGTAGGGGCAGGGGGAGAGACCCAGTACTTC. Protein sequence: CASSVGAGGETQYF.